Listed below are T cell receptor beta chains from one sample, sequenced in a study of blood T cell repertoires in COVID-19. Generated by immunoSEQ multiplex PCR, the TCRdb table keeps only in-frame clones and is missing some. The table lists 210,000 or so clones, 65% to 85% of them singletons, with roughly 4.5% in the top ten. Input material: PBMCs or T cells enriched from blood (not recorded which). The receptor set was obtained from a man aged 25 to 45 with acute COVID-19. CDR3s include the opening cysteine and the closing phenylalanine or tryptophan. D genes are given only for firm matches. Clone size appears in some rows only: once, few, many, or a class for an expanded clone.

clone_size: once; d_call: TRBD1; v_call: TRBV5-4; j_call: TRBJ1-1; cdr3_nt: TGTGCCAGCAGCACCTTGGACAGGGCGGAAGCTTTCTTT; cdr3_aa: CASSTLDRAEAFF
clone_size: -; d_call: -; v_call: TRBV19; j_call: TRBJ1-1; cdr3_nt: TGTGCCAGTAGTATCACGGGATTGAACACTGAAGCTTTCTTT; cdr3_aa: CASSITGLNTEAFF
clone_size: -; d_call: TRBD1; v_call: TRBV19; j_call: TRBJ1-2; cdr3_nt: TGTGCCAGTAGTCGGACAGGGGAAAAGTCCAAAGGCTACACCTTC; cdr3_aa: CASSRTGEKSKGYTF
clone_size: few; d_call: TRBD1; v_call: TRBV4-1; j_call: TRBJ1-2; cdr3_nt: TGCGCCAGCAGCCAAACCGGGACAGGGGGCATCTATGGCTACACCTTC; cdr3_aa: CASSQTGTGGIYGYTF
clone_size: -; d_call: TRBD2; v_call: TRBV2; j_call: TRBJ2-1; cdr3_nt: TGTGCCAGCAGGGACGGGACTAGCGGGGGGGCCGATCTGAATGAGCAGTTCTTC; cdr3_aa: CASRDGTSGGADLNEQFF
clone_size: -; d_call: TRBD1; v_call: TRBV30; j_call: TRBJ2-6; cdr3_nt: TGTGCCTGGAGCGGGTTTGGGGACAGGGGCAAAGGGGCCAACGTCCTGACTTTC; cdr3_aa: CAWSGFGDRGKGANVLTF
clone_size: -; d_call: -; v_call: TRBV3-1/TRBV3-2; j_call: TRBJ2-7; cdr3_nt: TGTGCCAGCAGCCCCGACAGCTACGAGCAGTACTTC; cdr3_aa: CASSPDSYEQYF
clone_size: -; d_call: TRBD2; v_call: TRBV6-5; j_call: TRBJ2-2; cdr3_nt: TGTGCCAGCGGACTAGTTCTCGGGGAGCTGTTTTTT; cdr3_aa: CASGLVLGELFF
clone_size: -; d_call: TRBD1; v_call: TRBV4-1; j_call: TRBJ1-1; cdr3_nt: TGCGCCAGCAGTCTAATCCCTACGACAGGGTACACTGAAGCTTTCTTT; cdr3_aa: CASSLIPTTGYTEAFF
clone_size: -; d_call: -; v_call: TRBV11-1; j_call: TRBJ1-2; cdr3_nt: TGTGCCAGCAGCCCCCCCGGGGATTATGGCTACACCTTC; cdr3_aa: CASSPPGDYGYTF
clone_size: once; d_call: -; v_call: TRBV7-3; j_call: TRBJ2-4; cdr3_nt: TGTGCCAGCAGCTTATTCGGGGGTCTTGGGGCCAAAAACATTCAGTACTTC; cdr3_aa: CASSLFGGLGAKNIQYF
clone_size: -; d_call: TRBD2; v_call: TRBV2; j_call: TRBJ2-3; cdr3_nt: TGTGCCAGCATCCTCCGGGGGACTAGCGGAAGCACAGATACGCAGTATTTT; cdr3_aa: CASILRGTSGSTDTQYF
clone_size: -; d_call: -; v_call: TRBV20-1; j_call: TRBJ1-2; cdr3_nt: TGCAGTGCTAGCCCTTACTACTACACCTTC; cdr3_aa: CSASPYYYTF
clone_size: -; d_call: -; v_call: TRBV12-3/TRBV12-4; j_call: TRBJ1-1; cdr3_nt: TGTGCCAGCAGGTCAGCGATTTCCACTGAAGCTTTCTTT; cdr3_aa: CASRSAISTEAFF
clone_size: -; d_call: -; v_call: TRBV19; j_call: TRBJ1-2; cdr3_nt: TGTGCCAGTAGTATATCCCGGGACTCAAGGACCTATGGCTACACCTTC; cdr3_aa: CASSISRDSRTYGYTF
clone_size: -; d_call: -; v_call: TRBV30; j_call: TRBJ1-3; cdr3_nt: TGTGCCTGGAGTGTACTGGAGCACCGGGTCCCTGGGACCATATATTTT; cdr3_aa: CAWSVLEHRVPGTIYF
clone_size: -; d_call: -; v_call: TRBV7-6; j_call: TRBJ1-4; cdr3_nt: TGTGCCAGCAGCTTAGCGCCTTGGGGGGGGACTAATGAAAAACTGTTTTTT; cdr3_aa: CASSLAPWGGTNEKLFF
clone_size: -; d_call: TRBD1; v_call: TRBV5-1; j_call: TRBJ2-6; cdr3_nt: TGCGCCAGCAGCTCGGTACAGGGGGCAAGTCGTGGGGCCAACGTCCTGACTTTC; cdr3_aa: CASSSVQGASRGANVLTF
clone_size: -; d_call: -; v_call: TRBV7-6; j_call: TRBJ1-3; cdr3_nt: TGTGCCAGCAGCTTAGCTGTGGCCTCTGGAAACACCATATATTTT; cdr3_aa: CASSLAVASGNTIYF
clone_size: -; d_call: TRBD1; v_call: TRBV7-2; j_call: TRBJ1-3; cdr3_nt: TGTGCCAGCAGCACACGGACAGGCGCTGGAAACACCATATATTTT; cdr3_aa: CASSTRTGAGNTIYF
clone_size: -; d_call: TRBD1; v_call: TRBV30; j_call: TRBJ1-2; cdr3_nt: TGTGCCCATTCTAGGGGGCAAGGCTATGGCTACACCTTC; cdr3_aa: CAHSRGQGYGYTF
clone_size: -; d_call: TRBD1; v_call: TRBV28; j_call: TRBJ1-1; cdr3_nt: TGTGCCAGCAGTAGGGACAGGGTCGGCACTGAAGCTTTCTTT; cdr3_aa: CASSRDRVGTEAFF
clone_size: -; d_call: -; v_call: TRBV6-5; j_call: TRBJ1-4; cdr3_nt: TGTGCCAGCATGTTCGGGACTTCCACTAATGAAAAACTGTTTTTT; cdr3_aa: CASMFGTSTNEKLFF
clone_size: -; d_call: -; v_call: TRBV10-1; j_call: TRBJ2-3; cdr3_nt: TGCGCCAGCAACGGCGGAACGGGTACGCAGTATTTT; cdr3_aa: CASNGGTGTQYF
clone_size: -; d_call: -; v_call: TRBV3-1/TRBV3-2; j_call: TRBJ2-5; cdr3_nt: TGTGCCAGCAGCCATCTAGTCCAAGAGACCCAGTACTTC; cdr3_aa: CASSHLVQETQYF
clone_size: -; d_call: -; v_call: TRBV4-1; j_call: TRBJ1-1; cdr3_nt: TGCGCCAGCAGCCATCCAGGAACGGTGAACACTGAAGCTTTCTTT; cdr3_aa: CASSHPGTVNTEAFF
clone_size: -; d_call: TRBD1; v_call: TRBV5-1; j_call: TRBJ2-3; cdr3_nt: TGCGCCAGCAGCTCCCGGACAGGGGCCGATACGCAGTATTTT; cdr3_aa: CASSSRTGADTQYF
clone_size: -; d_call: -; v_call: TRBV19; j_call: TRBJ1-5; cdr3_nt: TGTGCCAGTAGTATAGATATAAGTTCCGGGGGGCCCCAGCATTTT; cdr3_aa: CASSIDISSGGPQHF
clone_size: -; d_call: -; v_call: TRBV7-9; j_call: TRBJ1-2; cdr3_nt: TGTGCCAGCAGCTTAGTGAGGACAGCGACTGGCTACACCTTC; cdr3_aa: CASSLVRTATGYTF
clone_size: -; d_call: -; v_call: TRBV30; j_call: TRBJ1-4; cdr3_nt: TGTGCCTGGAGGAGACGGGGGGCCGGTAATGAAAAACTGTTTTTT; cdr3_aa: CAWRRRGAGNEKLFF
clone_size: -; d_call: -; v_call: TRBV7-3; j_call: TRBJ2-5; cdr3_nt: TGTGCCAGCAGCTTGGCTAGCCACCCCCGAGAGACCCAGTACTTC; cdr3_aa: CASSLASHPRETQYF
clone_size: once; d_call: -; v_call: TRBV7-9; j_call: TRBJ1-1; cdr3_nt: TGTGCCAGCAGCTCAGGACAGAAGAACACTGAAGCTTTCTTT; cdr3_aa: CASSSGQKNTEAFF
clone_size: few; d_call: TRBD1; v_call: TRBV28; j_call: TRBJ2-7; cdr3_nt: TGTGCCAGCAGTTCCCTACAGGGGATTTACGAGCAGTACTTC; cdr3_aa: CASSSLQGIYEQYF
clone_size: once; d_call: -; v_call: TRBV12-2; j_call: TRBJ1-2; cdr3_nt: TGTGCAAGTCGCCCACAGGGGAAAGACTATGGCTACACCTTC; cdr3_aa: CASRPQGKDYGYTF
clone_size: -; d_call: -; v_call: TRBV9; j_call: TRBJ1-1; cdr3_nt: TGTGCCAGCAGCGTAAGCGGGGGCACTGAAGCTTTCTTT; cdr3_aa: CASSVSGGTEAFF
clone_size: -; d_call: -; v_call: TRBV15; j_call: TRBJ2-7; cdr3_nt: TGTGCCACCAGCAGAACCCTGATTTTTAGCAGGGTAGGCGAGCAGTACTTC; cdr3_aa: CATSRTLIFSRVGEQYF
clone_size: -; d_call: -; v_call: TRBV4-2; j_call: TRBJ2-2; cdr3_nt: TGTGCCAGCAGCCACGAAGGGACAACGAACACCGGGGAGCTGTTTTTT; cdr3_aa: CASSHEGTTNTGELFF
clone_size: -; d_call: TRBD2; v_call: TRBV3-1/TRBV3-2; j_call: TRBJ2-7; cdr3_nt: TGTGCCAGCAGCCTTAGAGCGGGGGTTTCCGAGCAGTACTTC; cdr3_aa: CASSLRAGVSEQYF
clone_size: -; d_call: TRBD1; v_call: TRBV7-6; j_call: TRBJ2-5; cdr3_nt: TGTGCCAGCAGCGGTGGGACAGGGAGGGAGACCCAGTACTTC; cdr3_aa: CASSGGTGRETQYF
clone_size: -; d_call: -; v_call: TRBV23-1; j_call: TRBJ2-7; cdr3_nt: TGCGCCAGCAGTCACACAGGTCAGTACGAGCAGTACTTC; cdr3_aa: CASSHTGQYEQYF
clone_size: -; d_call: -; v_call: TRBV27; j_call: TRBJ1-1; cdr3_nt: TGTGCCAGCAGTAATTTCGGCACTGAAGCTTTCTTT; cdr3_aa: CASSNFGTEAFF
clone_size: once; d_call: TRBD1; v_call: TRBV19; j_call: TRBJ1-2; cdr3_nt: TGTGCCAGTATTGAGGGACAGGGGATCTATGGCTACACCTTC; cdr3_aa: CASIEGQGIYGYTF
clone_size: -; d_call: TRBD1; v_call: TRBV29-1; j_call: TRBJ1-5; cdr3_nt: TGCAGCGCTCAGGGGGCTGGCAATCAGCCCCAGCATTTT; cdr3_aa: CSAQGAGNQPQHF
clone_size: -; d_call: -; v_call: TRBV12-5; j_call: TRBJ1-1; cdr3_nt: TGTGCTAGTGGTGACCGAACTGGGGCAAAAACTGAAGCTTTCTTT; cdr3_aa: CASGDRTGAKTEAFF
clone_size: -; d_call: -; v_call: TRBV6-5; j_call: TRBJ2-7; cdr3_nt: TGTGCCAGCAGTTACTCGACAGCTTACGAGCAGTACTTC; cdr3_aa: CASSYSTAYEQYF